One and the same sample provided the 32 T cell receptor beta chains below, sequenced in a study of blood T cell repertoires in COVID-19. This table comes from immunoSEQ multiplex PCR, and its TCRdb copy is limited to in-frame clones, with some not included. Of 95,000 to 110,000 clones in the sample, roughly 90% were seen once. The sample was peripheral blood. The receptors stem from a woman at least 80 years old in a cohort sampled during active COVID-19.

The CDR3 DNA follows: TGTGCCAGCGACGGGGACAGGGGGGCCTATGGCTACACCTTC. It encodes CASDGDRGAYGYTF. V gene TRBV2 combines with J gene TRBJ1-2; 11 nucleotides line up with TRBD1. From germline, CDR1 is SNHLY and CDR2 FYNNEI. J was trimmed by 4 bases and V by 8 bases; bases with no gene match: 6. The CDR3 spans 14 residues.

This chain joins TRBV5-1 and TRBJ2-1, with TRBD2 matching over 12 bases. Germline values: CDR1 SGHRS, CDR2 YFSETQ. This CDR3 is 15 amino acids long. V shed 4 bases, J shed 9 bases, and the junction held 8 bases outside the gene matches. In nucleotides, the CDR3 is TGCGCCAGCAGCCCGGGGACTAGCGGGCTCGGTGAGCAGTTCTTC. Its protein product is CASSPGTSGLGEQFF.

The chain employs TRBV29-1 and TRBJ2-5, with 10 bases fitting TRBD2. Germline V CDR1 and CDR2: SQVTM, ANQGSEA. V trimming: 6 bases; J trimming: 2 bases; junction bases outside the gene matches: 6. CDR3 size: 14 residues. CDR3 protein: CSVRSGGSQETQYF. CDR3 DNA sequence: TGCAGCGTCCGTAGCGGGGGGTCTCAAGAGACCCAGTACTTC.

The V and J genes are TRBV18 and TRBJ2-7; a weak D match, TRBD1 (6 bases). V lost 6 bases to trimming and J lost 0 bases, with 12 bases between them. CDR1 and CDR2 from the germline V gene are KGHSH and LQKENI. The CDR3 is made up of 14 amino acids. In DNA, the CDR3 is TGTGCCAGCTCTTCCGACAGGAGCTCCTACGAGCAGTACTTC. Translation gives CASSSDRSSYEQYF.

CDR3 in amino acids: CASGGLQMGQSYEQYF. The CDR3 nucleotides are TGTGCCAGTGGGGGACTCCAAATGGGACAGAGCTACGAGCAGTACTTC. This chain joins TRBV19 and TRBJ2-7; tentative D call: TRBD1 (7 bases). The length of the CDR3 is 16 residues. V shed 8 bases and J shed 3 bases, with 23 bases lying between them. Germline CDR1 is LNHDA and CDR2 is SQIVND (reference sequence).

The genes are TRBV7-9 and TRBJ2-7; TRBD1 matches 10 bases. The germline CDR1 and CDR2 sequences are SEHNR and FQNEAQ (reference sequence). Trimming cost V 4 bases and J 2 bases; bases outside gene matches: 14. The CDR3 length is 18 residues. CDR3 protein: CASSSLRDRGEVAYEQYF. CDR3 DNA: TGTGCCAGCAGCTCCCTCCGGGACAGGGGCGAGGTCGCCTACGAGCAGTACTTC.

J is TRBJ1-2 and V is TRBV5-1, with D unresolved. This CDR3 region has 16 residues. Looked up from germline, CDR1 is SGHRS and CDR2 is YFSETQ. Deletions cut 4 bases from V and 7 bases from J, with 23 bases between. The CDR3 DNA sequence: TGCGCCAGCAGCCTTGAACCAGAGCGGGTCCAAGGTGGCTACACCTTC. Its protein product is CASSLEPERVQGGYTF.

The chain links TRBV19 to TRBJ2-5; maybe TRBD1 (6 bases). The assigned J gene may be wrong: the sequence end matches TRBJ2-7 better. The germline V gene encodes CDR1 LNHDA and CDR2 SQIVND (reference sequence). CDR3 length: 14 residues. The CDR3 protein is CASSIGGGRYEQYF. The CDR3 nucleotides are TGTGCCAGTAGTATAGGAGGGGGTAGGTACGAGCAGTACTTC.

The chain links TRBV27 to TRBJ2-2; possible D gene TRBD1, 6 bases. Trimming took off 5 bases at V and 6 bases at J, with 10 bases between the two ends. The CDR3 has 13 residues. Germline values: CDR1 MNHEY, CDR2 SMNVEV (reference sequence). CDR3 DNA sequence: TGTGCCAGCAGTATAACAGGGCCCGGGGAGCTGTTTTTT. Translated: CASSITGPGELFF.

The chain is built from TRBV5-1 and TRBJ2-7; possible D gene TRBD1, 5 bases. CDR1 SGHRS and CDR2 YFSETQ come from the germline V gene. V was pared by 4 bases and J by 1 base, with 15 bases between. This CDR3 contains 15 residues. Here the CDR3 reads CASSRGPDTSYEQYF. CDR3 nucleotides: TGCGCCAGCAGCAGGGGCCCTGACACTTCCTACGAGCAGTACTTC.

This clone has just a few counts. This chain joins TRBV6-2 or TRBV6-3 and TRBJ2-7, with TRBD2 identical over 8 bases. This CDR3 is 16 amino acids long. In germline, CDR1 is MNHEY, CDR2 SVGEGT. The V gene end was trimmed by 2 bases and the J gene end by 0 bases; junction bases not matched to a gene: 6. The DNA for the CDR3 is TGTGCCAGCAGTTACACACTTAGCGGGAACTCCTACGAGCAGTACTTC. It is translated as CASSYTLSGNSYEQYF.

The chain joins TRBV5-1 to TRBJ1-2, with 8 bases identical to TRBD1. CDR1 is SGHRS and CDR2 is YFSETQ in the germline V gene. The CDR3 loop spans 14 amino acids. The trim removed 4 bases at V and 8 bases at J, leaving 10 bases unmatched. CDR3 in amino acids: CASSDQPGQDGYTF. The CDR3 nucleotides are TGCGCCAGCAGCGACCAACCGGGACAGGACGGCTACACCTTC.

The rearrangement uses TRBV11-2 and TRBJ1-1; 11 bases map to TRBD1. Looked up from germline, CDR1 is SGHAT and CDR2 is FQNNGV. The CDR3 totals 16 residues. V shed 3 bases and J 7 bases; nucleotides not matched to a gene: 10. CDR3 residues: CASSFPGQGGGNEAFF. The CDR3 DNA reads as TGTGCCAGCAGCTTTCCGGGACAGGGGGGAGGTAATGAAGCTTTCTTT. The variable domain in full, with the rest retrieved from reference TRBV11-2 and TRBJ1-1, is EAGVAQSPRYKIIEKRQSVAFWCNPISGHATLYWYQQILGQGPKLLIQFQNNGVVDDSQLPKDRFSAERLKGVDSTLKIQPAKLEDSAVYLCASSFPGQGGGNEAFFGQGTRLTVV.

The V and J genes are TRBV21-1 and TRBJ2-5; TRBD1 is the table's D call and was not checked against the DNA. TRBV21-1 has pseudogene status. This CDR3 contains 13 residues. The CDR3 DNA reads TGTGCCAGCAAGGGACAGGATTCTGGGACCCAGTACTTC. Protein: CASKGQDSGTQYF.

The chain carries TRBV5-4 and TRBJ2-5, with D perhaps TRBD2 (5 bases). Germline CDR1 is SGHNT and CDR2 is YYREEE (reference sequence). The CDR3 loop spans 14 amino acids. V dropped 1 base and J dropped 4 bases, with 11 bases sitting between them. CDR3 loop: CASSLPGSLETQYF. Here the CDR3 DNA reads TGTGCCAGCAGCTTGCCTGGGAGCCTAGAGACCCAGTACTTC.

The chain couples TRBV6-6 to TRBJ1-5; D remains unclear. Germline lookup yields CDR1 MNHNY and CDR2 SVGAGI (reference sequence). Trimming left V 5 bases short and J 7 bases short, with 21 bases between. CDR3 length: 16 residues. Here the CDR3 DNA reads TGTGCCAGCAGTATGACACCAGGATGGAGGGAACAGCCCCAGCATTTT. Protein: CASSMTPGWREQPQHF.

CDR3: CASSSTGGYGNTIYF. DNA for the CDR3: TGTGCCAGCAGCTCGACAGGGGGCTACGGAAACACCATATATTTT. The chain couples TRBV7-2 to TRBJ1-3, with 10 bases that match TRBD1. J gave up 4 bases and V 4 bases, and 4 bases lay outside the gene matches. The CDR3 loop spans 15 amino acids. Germline values: CDR1 SGHTA, CDR2 FQGNSA. The whole variable domain, filled in from reference TRBV7-2 and TRBJ1-3, reads GAGVSQSPSNKVTEKGKDVELRCDPISGHTALYWYRQSLGQGLEFLIYFQGNSAPDKSGLPSDRFSAERTGGSVSTLTIQRTQQEDSAVYLCASSSTGGYGNTIYFGEGSWLTVV.

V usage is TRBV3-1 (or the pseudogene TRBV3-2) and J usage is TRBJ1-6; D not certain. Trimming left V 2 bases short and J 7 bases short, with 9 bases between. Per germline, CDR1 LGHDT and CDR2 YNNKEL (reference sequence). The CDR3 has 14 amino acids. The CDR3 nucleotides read TGTGCCAGCAGCCAATCGGTCTTAAATTCACCCCTCCACTTT. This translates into CASSQSVLNSPLHF.

The CDR3 DNA is TGTGCCAGCAGCTTAGGGACAGCCAAACGATACAATGAGCAGTTCTTC. Amino acid sequence: CASSLGTAKRYNEQFF. V usage is TRBV11-3 and J usage is TRBJ2-1; a weak D match, TRBD1 (6 bases). From germline, CDR1 is SGHNT and CDR2 YENEEA. This CDR3 has 16 residues. The V gene lost 1 base and the J gene lost 4 bases, with 14 bases spanning the gap.

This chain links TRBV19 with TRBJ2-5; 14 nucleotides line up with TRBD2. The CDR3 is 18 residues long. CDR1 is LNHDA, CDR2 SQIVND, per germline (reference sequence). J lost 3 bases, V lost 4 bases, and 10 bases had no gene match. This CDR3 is CASSTRLAGGPWEETQYF. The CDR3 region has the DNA TGTGCCAGTAGTACCCGACTAGCGGGAGGGCCGTGGGAAGAGACCCAGTACTTC. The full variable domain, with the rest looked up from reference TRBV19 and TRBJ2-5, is DGGITQSPKYLFRKEGQNVTLSCEQNLNHDAMYWYRQDPGQGLRLIYYSQIVNDFQKGDIAEGYSVSREKKESFPLTVTSAQKNPTAFYLCASSTRLAGGPWEETQYFGPGTRLLVL.

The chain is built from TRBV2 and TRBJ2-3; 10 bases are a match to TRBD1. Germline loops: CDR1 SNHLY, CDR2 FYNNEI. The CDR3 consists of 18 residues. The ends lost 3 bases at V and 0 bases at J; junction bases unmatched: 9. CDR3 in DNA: TGTGCCAGCAGTGAGGGATACGGGACAGGGGCTAGCACAGATACGCAGTATTTT. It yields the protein CASSEGYGTGASTDTQYF. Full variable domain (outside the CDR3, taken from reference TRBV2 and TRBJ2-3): EPEVTQTPSHQVTQMGQEVILRCVPISNHLYFYWYRQILGQKVEFLVSFYNNEISEKSEIFDDQFSVERPDGSNFTLKIRSTKLEDSAMYFCASSEGYGTGASTDTQYFGPGTRLTVL.

The CDR3 reads CASSVESSLRADTQYF. CDR3 nucleotides: TGTGCCAGCAGCGTAGAGTCTTCCCTTCGGGCAGATACGCAGTATTTT. The genes are TRBV9 and TRBJ2-3, with unresolved D. Germline loops: CDR1 SGDLS, CDR2 YYNGEE. Trimming cost V 0 bases and J 4 bases, with 15 bases left between them. The CDR3 contains 16 residues.

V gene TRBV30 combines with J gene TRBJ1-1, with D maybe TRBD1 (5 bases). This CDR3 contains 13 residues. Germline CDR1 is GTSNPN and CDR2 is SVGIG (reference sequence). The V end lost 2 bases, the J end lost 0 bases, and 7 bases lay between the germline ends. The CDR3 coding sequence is TGTGCCTGGAGTAGGGGTATGAACACTGAAGCTTTCTTT. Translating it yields CAWSRGMNTEAFF.

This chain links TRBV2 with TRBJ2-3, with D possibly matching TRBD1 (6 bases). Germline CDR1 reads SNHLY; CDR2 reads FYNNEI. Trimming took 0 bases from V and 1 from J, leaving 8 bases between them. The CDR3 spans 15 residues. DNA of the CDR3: TGTGCCAGCAGTGAAGCGGCAGGGGGCACAGATACGCAGTATTTT. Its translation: CASSEAAGGTDTQYF.

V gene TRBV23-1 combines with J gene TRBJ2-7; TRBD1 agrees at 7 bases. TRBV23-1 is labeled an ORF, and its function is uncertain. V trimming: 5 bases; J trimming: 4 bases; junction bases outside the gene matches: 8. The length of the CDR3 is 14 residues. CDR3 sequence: CASSTKDRAYEQYF. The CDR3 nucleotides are TGCGCCAGCAGTACGAAAGACAGGGCGTACGAGCAGTACTTC.

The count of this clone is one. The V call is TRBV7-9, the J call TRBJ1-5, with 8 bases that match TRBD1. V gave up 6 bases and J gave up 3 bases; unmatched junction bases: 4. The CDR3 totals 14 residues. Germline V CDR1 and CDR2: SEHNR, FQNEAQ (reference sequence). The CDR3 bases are TGTGCCAGCAGTCAGGGGGCCATCAATCAGCCCCAGCATTTT. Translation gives CASSQGAINQPQHF.

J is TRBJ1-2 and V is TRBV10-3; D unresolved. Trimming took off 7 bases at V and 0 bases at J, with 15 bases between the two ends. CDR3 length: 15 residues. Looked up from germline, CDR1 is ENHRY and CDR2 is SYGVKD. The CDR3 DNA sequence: TGTGCCATCAAACCCCGACAAGCTTCTAACTATGGCTACACCTTC. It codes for CAIKPRQASNYGYTF.

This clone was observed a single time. The CDR3 reads CASSQVTGPQETQYF. CDR3 DNA sequence: TGTGCCAGCAGCCAAGTTACAGGGCCGCAAGAGACCCAGTACTTC. The genes are TRBV3-1 (or the pseudogene TRBV3-2) and TRBJ2-5; maybe TRBD1 (6 bases). Trimming took 1 base from V and 2 from J, leaving 11 bases between them. The CDR3 spans 15 residues. Germline V gives CDR1 LGHDT, CDR2 YNNKEL (reference sequence).

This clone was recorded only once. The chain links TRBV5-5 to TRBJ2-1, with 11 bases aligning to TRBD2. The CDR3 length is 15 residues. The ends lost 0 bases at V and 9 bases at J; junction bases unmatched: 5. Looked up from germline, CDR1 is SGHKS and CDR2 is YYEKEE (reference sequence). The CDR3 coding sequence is TGTGCCAGCAGCTTGGTTAGCGGGGGGGCAGGTGAGCAGTTCTTC. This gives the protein CASSLVSGGAGEQFF. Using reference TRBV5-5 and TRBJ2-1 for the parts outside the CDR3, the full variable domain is DAGVTQSPTHLIKTRGQQVTLRCSPISGHKSVSWYQQVLGQGPQFIFQYYEKEERGRGNFPDRFSARQFPNYSSELNVNALLLGDSALYLCASSLVSGGAGEQFFGPGTRLTVL.

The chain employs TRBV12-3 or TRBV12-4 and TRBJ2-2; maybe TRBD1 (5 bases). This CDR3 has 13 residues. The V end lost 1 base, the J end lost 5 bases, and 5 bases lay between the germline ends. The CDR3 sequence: CASSLEGTGELFF. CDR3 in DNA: TGTGCCAGCAGTTTAGAGGGGACCGGGGAGCTGTTTTTT.

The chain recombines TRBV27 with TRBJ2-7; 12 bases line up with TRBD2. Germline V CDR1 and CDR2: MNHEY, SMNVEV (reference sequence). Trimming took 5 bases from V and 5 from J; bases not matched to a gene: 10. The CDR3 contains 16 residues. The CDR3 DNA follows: TGTGCCAGCAGTCCGAGACTAGCGGGAGATTTCCACGAGCAGTACTTC. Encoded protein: CASSPRLAGDFHEQYF.

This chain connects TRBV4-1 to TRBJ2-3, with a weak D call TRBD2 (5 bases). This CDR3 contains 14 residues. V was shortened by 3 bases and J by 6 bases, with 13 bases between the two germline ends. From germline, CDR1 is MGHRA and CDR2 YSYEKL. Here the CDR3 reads CASSHSVGVDTQYF. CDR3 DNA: TGCGCCAGCAGCCATTCCGTCGGGGTGGATACGCAGTATTTT.